This T cell receptor (beta chain) was recorded in a study of T cell repertoires in cytomegalovirus infection. Study in general: Used in the study were CMV epitopes, some recently identified and HLA-C-restricted, others well-studied and HLA-B-restricted. Indications of both CMV infection and matching HLA type were provided by public TCR beta signatures. Study results and caveats: Of the TCR beta families, the public ones yielded a cumulative frequency that identified carriers of CMV plus the relevant HLA. Ex vivo, HLA-C-restricted CMV-specific TCR beta clonotypes prevailed over the rest of the response.

This clonotype has ten or more counts. Its antigen is as yet unknown. TCRdb fed the reads into MiXCR, producing one record per CDR3 protein. The sample has approximately 990,000 distinct CDR3 sequences, approximately 33% seen once. The CDR3 is 14 residues long. Germline CDR1 and CDR2: SGHTA and FQGNSA. Trimming cost V 2 bases and J 4 bases, with 11 bases left between them. This specimen consisted of cultured CD8+ T cells from PBMCs, obtained from culture after CMV antigen stimulation. The chain is built from TRBV7-2 and TRBJ1-1; no clear D. The source is a human donor in good health (CMV status not recorded). Some clones in this sample may be carry-over from other donors' samples. The CDR3, as DNA: TGTGCCAGCAGCTTAAACATCGATGTCACTGAAGCTTTCTTT. As protein: CASSLNIDVTEAFF.